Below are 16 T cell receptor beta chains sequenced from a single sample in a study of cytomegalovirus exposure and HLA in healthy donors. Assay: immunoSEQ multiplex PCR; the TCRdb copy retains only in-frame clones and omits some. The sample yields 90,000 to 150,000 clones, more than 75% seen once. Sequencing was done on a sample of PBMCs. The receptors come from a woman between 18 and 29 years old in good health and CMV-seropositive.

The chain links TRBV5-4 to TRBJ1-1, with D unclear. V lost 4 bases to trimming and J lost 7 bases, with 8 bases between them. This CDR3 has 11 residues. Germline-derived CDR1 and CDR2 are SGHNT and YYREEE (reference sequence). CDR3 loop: CASSLGLEAFF. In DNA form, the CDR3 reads TGTGCCAGCAGCCTCGGTCTTGAAGCTTTCTTT.

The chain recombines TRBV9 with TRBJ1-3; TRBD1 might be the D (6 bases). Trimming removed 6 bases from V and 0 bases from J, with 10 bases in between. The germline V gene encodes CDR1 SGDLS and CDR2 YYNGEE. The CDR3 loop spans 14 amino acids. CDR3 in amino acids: CASMGGHSGNTIYF. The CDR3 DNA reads TGTGCCAGCATGGGGGGGCACTCTGGAAACACCATATATTTT.

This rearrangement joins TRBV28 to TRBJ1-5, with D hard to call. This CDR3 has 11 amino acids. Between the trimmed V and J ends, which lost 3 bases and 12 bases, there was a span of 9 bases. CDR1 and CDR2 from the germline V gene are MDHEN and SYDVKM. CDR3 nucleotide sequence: TGTGCCAGCAGTTTTCAGTCTCTCCAGCATTTT. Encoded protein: CASSFQSLQHF. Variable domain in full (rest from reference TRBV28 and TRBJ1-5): DVKVTQSSRYLVKRTGEKVFLECVQDMDHENMFWYRQDPGLGLRLIYFSYDVKMKEKGDIPEGYSVSREKKERFSLILESASTNQTSMYLCASSFQSLQHFGDGTRLSIL.

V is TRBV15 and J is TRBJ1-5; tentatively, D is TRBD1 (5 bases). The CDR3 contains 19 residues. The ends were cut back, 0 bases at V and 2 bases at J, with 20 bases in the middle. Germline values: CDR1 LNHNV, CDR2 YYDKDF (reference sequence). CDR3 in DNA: TGTGCCACCAGCAGAGATAAGGTCACCGGGGGGGGTGGCAATCAGCCCCAGCATTTT. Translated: CATSRDKVTGGGGNQPQHF.

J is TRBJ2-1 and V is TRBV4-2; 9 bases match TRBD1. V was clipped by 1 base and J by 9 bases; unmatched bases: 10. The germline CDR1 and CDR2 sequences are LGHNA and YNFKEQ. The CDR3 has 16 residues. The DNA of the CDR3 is TGTGCCAGCAGCCAAGGGGAGACAGGGGGTCCTTCTGAGCAGTTCTTC. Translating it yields CASSQGETGGPSEQFF.

CDR3 bases: TGTGCCAGCAGCCTCCTGCAGGTTCATAGCAATCAGCCCCAGCATTTT. Its translation: CASSLLQVHSNQPQHF. V and J are TRBV6-6 and TRBJ1-5; D is unresolved. Germline V lookup: CDR1 MNHNY, CDR2 SVGAGI (reference sequence). Trimming stripped 6 bases from V and 0 bases from J, with 15 bases between. The CDR3 loop spans 16 amino acids.

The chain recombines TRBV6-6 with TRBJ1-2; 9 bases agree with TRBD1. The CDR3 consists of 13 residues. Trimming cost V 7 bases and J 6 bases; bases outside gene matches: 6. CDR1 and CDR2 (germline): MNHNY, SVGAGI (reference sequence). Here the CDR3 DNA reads TGTGCCAGCACCGGGACAGGGCCTGATGGCTACACCTTC. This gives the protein CASTGTGPDGYTF.

In DNA, the CDR3 is TGTGCCAGCAGTGCACAGGGCGTGGGCACTGAAGCTTTCTTT. Its translation is CASSAQGVGTEAFF. This sequence joins TRBV7-2 and TRBJ1-1, with a possible D match to TRBD1 (6 bases). The CDR3 has 14 amino acids. V was pared by 6 bases and J by 4 bases, with 15 bases between. From germline, CDR1 is SGHTA and CDR2 FQGNSA.

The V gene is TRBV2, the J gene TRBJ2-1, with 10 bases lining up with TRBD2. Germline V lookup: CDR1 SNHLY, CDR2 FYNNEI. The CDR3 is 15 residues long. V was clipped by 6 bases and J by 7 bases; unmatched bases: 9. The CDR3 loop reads CASRETSGAGNEQFF. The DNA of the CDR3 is TGTGCCAGCAGGGAAACTAGCGGGGCAGGGAATGAGCAGTTCTTC.

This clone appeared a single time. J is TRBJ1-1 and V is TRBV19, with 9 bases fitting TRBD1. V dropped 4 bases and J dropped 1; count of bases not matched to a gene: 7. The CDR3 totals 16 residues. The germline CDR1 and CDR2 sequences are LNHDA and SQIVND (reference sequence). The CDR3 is CASSTVTGGGNTEAFF. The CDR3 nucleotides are TGTGCCAGTAGTACGGTGACAGGGGGAGGGAACACTGAAGCTTTCTTT.

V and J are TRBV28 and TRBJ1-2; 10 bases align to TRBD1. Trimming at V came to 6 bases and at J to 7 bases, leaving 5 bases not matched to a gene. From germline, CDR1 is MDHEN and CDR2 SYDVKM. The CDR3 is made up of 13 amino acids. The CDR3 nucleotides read TGTGCCAGCAGGCGACAGGGGGCCGGTGGCTACACCTTC. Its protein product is CASRRQGAGGYTF.

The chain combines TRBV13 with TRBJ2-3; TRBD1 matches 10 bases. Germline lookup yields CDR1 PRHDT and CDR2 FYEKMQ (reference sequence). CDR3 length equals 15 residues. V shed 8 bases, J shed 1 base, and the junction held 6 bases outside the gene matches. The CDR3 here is CASGQGGRGTDTQYF. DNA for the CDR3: TGTGCCAGCGGACAGGGGGGGCGGGGCACAGATACGCAGTATTTT.

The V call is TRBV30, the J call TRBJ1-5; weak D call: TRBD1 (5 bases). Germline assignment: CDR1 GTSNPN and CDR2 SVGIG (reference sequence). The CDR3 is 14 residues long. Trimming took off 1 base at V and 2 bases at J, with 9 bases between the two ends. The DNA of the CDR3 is TGTGCCTGGAGTGAAGTCAGGGGCAATCAGCCCCAGCATTTT. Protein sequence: CAWSEVRGNQPQHF.

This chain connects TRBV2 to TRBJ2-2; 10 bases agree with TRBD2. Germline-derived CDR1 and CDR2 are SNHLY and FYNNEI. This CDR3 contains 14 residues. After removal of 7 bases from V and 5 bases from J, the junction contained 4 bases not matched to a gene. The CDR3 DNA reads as TGTGCCAGCAATAGCGGGAGGAAGACCGGGGAGCTGTTTTTT. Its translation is CASNSGRKTGELFF.

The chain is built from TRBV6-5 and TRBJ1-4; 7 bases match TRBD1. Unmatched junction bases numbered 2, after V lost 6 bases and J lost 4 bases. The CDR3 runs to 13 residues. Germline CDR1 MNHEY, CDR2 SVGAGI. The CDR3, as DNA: TGTGCCAGCAGGGGACAGTTTAATGAAAAACTGTTTTTT. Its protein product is CASRGQFNEKLFF.

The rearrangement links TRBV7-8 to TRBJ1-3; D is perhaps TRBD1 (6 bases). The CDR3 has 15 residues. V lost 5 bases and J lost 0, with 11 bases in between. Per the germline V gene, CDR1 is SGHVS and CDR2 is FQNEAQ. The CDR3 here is CASSLWTDSGNTIYF. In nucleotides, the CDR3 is TGTGCCAGCAGCCTTTGGACAGACTCTGGAAACACCATATATTTT.